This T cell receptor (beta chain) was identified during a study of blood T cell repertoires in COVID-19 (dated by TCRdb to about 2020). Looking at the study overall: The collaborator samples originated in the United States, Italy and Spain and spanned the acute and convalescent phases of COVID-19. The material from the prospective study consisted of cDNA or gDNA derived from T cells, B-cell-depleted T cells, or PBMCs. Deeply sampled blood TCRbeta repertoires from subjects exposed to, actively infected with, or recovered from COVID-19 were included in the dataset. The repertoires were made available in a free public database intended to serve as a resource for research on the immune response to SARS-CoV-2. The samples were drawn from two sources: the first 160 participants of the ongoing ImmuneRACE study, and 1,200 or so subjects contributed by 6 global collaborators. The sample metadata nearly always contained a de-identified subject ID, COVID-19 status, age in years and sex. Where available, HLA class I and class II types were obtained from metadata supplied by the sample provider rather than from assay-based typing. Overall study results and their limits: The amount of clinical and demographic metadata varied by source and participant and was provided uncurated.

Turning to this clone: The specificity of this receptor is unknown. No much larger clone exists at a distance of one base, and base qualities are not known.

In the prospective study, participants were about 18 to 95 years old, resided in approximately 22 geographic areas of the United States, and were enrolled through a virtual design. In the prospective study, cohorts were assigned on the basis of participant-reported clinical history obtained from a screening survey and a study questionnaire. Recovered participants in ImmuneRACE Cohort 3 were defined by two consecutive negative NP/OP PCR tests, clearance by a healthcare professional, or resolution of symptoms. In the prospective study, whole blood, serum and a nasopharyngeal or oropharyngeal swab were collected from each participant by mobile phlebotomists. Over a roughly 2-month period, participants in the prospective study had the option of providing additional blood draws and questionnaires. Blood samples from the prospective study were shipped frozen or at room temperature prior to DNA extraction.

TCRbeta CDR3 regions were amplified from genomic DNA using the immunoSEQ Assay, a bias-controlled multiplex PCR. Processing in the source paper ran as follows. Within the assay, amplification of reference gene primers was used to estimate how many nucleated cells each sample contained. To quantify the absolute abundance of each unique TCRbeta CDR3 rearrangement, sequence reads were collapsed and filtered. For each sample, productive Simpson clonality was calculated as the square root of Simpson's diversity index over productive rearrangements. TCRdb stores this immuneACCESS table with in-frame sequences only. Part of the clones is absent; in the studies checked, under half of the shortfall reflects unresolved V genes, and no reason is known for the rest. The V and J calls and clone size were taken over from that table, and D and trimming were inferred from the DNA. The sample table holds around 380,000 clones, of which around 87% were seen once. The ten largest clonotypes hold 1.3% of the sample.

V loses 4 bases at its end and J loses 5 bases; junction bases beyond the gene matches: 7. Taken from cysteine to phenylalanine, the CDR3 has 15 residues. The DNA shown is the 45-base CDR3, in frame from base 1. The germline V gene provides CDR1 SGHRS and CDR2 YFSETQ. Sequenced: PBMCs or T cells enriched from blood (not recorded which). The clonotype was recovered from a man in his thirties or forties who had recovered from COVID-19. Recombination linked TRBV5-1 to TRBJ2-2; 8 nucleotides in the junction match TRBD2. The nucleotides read TGCGCCAGCAGCAGGACTAGCCCCGGGACCGGGGAGCTGTTTTTT. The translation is CASSRTSPGTGELFF.